Given below is one T cell receptor (beta chain) in context. Original handling: From reference gene primer amplification, estimates of nucleated cell counts were derived. Assay used: immunoSEQ multiplex PCR; TCRdb lists only in-frame clones, some missing. The DNA gave D and trimming, while V, J and clone size come from that table. The sample lists roughly 270,000 clones, 85% occurring once. Cohorts were assigned according to the clinical history that participants reported. These data originate in a study of blood T cell repertoires in COVID-19. For the study at large: Material from acute and convalescent COVID-19 was sourced from the United States, Italy and Spain.

V lost 5 bases, J lost 5 bases, and 6 bases stayed unmatched. The CDR3 loop spans 13 amino acids. The germline V gene has CDR1 SGDLS and CDR2 YYNGEE. Sequencing was performed on PBMCs or T cells enriched from blood (not recorded which). V is TRBV9 and J is TRBJ1-1, with 7 nucleotides matching TRBD1. This sequence originates from a woman aged 45-59 years who had recovered from COVID-19. The CDR3 DNA follows: TGTGCCAGCAGTGTACAGGGGATAACTGAAGCTTTCTTT. It encodes CASSVQGITEAFF.